Listed below are T cell receptor beta chains from one sample, sequenced in a study of beta chain features in type 1 diabetes. Clones were read by immunoSEQ multiplex PCR, and TCRdb kept only the in-frame ones, dropping some. The table includes 350,000 to 450,000 clones, 10% to 15% detected once. The sample consisted of naive CD4+ T cells from blood. The receptors originated from a woman aged 18-29 years with type 1 diabetes. Each CDR3 is given with its conserved first and last residue. Size is stated for part of the rows, as once, few or many counts, or as a class when the clone is expanded.

size | J | V | CDR3
. | TRBJ2-3 | TRBV9 | CASSILGADTQYF
few | TRBJ2-2 | TRBV9 | CASSVEISTGELFF
. | TRBJ2-7 | TRBV2 | CASSRTGTYEQYF
. | TRBJ2-5 | TRBV7-2 | CASSVSGGASETQYF
few | TRBJ2-5 | TRBV4-1 | CASSDGTSGQETQYF
. | TRBJ2-7 | TRBV28 | CASTLLRRSSYEQYF
. | TRBJ2-3 | TRBV6-6 | CASREQGHTQYF
. | TRBJ1-3 | TRBV7-9 | CASSFGGVAGNTIYF
few | TRBJ2-3 | TRBV28 | CASKLTGAPDTQYF
few | TRBJ1-5 | TRBV19 | CASSTDRVAQPQHF
. | TRBJ1-2 | TRBV14 | CASSSLGVGANYGYTF
few | TRBJ2-2 | TRBV11-2 | CASDRHRTGELFF
few | TRBJ1-1 | TRBV30 | CAWSAVDRMGEAFF
. | TRBJ2-1 | TRBV28 | CASSLSRFGRGSYNEQFF
. | TRBJ2-3 | TRBV7-3 | CASSLRGTSTDTQYF
few | TRBJ1-2 | TRBV4-2 | CASSPGDTRNYGYTF
. | TRBJ2-2 | TRBV7-2 | CASSPARQGVAGELFF
. | TRBJ2-5 | TRBV7-2 | CASTKGQAQETQYF
. | TRBJ2-7 | TRBV28 | CASSFDRGVYEQYF
. | TRBJ1-3 | TRBV29-1 | CSADRGTTIYF
. | TRBJ1-5 | TRBV9 | CASSVGGGRNQPQHF
few | TRBJ2-2 | TRBV9 | CASSVGGGLSGELFF
few | TRBJ1-5 | TRBV30 | CAWKTRDRDQPQHF
once | TRBJ1-2 | TRBV6-6 | CASSFPRQGDYGYTF
. | TRBJ1-2 | TRBV2 | CASSVRLYGYTF
few | TRBJ1-5 | TRBV5-6 | CASSLSGSDQHF
. | TRBJ2-5 | TRBV5-1 | CASSWTGEVETQYF
few | TRBJ2-5 | TRBV7-2 | CASSLYPAGATETQYF
few | TRBJ2-1 | TRBV5-4 | CASSRPGNNEQFF
few | TRBJ2-4 | TRBV21-1 | CASSPQQGAAKNIQYF
few | TRBJ1-5 | TRBV19 | CASRQGPGQPQHF
. | TRBJ2-7 | TRBV18 | CASSTSGGGEQYF
. | TRBJ2-7 | TRBV2 | CASSEVTGNYEQYF
. | TRBJ2-5 | TRBV4-2 | CASSATSEETQYF
. | TRBJ2-4 | TRBV7-2 | CASSSLRVKGLAKNIQYF
. | TRBJ1-1 | TRBV5-5 | CASSSAGNTEAFF
few | TRBJ1-2 | TRBV7-9 | CASSPTGNGYTF
. | TRBJ2-5 | TRBV11-2 | CASKGGGEETQYF
. | TRBJ1-2 | TRBV7-2 | CASSLGQGNYGYTF
. | TRBJ2-2 | TRBV13 | CASSTNTGELFF
few | TRBJ2-3 | TRBV5-6 | CASSLSLVSTDTQYF
. | TRBJ2-5 | TRBV7-2 | CASSSTGRFQETQYF